Following are 22 T cell receptor beta chains from one sample sequenced in a study of Graves' ophthalmopathy and Graves' hyperthyroidism. Amplification of the TCR beta CDR3 regions used RNA transcripts (as template). HTBI-primed first-round RT-PCR preceded second-round multiplex PCR. TCRdb ran MiXCR on the multiplex PCR reads and lists one entry per CDR3 protein. The data show around 600,000 distinct CDR3 sequences, just over 40% seen once. What was sequenced was peripheral blood. The receptors derive from an adult man with Graves' ophthalmopathy.

There are many counts of this clonotype. V and J are TRBV24-1 and TRBJ1-2; a possible D gene is TRBD1 (5 bases). The germline CDR1 and CDR2 sequences are KGHDR and SFDVKD. V was cut by 7 bases and J by 4 bases, with 21 bases left in between. The CDR3 sequence is 16 residues long. The CDR3 nucleotides read TGTGCCACCAGCCCGGGACCCCTCGCTCACATCTATGGCTACACCTTC. Its translation is CATSPGPLAHIYGYTF.

As regards this clonotype: An end of the junction does not agree with germline; a read error may underlie this. The genes are TRBV10-3 and TRBJ2-7; tentative D call: TRBD1 (5 bases). Germline values: CDR1 ENHRY, CDR2 SYGVKD. The CDR3 loop spans 13 amino acids. The CDR3 DNA sequence: TGTGCCAGCAGTGCCAGGGCAACCTACGAGCAGTACTTC. Its protein product is CASSARATYEQYF.

This clonotype has at least ten counts. The genes are TRBV2 and TRBJ2-2; 12 nucleotides align to TRBD2. From germline, CDR1 is SNHLY and CDR2 FYNNEI. J gave up 7 bases and V 5 bases, and 8 bases lay outside the gene matches. CDR3 length: 16 residues. The CDR3 spells CASSSLAGGLGGELFF. As DNA, the CDR3 is TGTGCCAGCAGTAGCCTAGCGGGAGGGCTCGGCGGGGAGCTGTTTTTT.

To note about this clonotype: No conserved phenylalanine or tryptophan is present at the end of the CDR3, so a read error is the likely explanation. The V call is TRBV6-5, the J call TRBJ1-2, with D unclear. Germline V lookup: CDR1 MNHEY, CDR2 SVGAGI. Trimming stripped 0 bases from V and 1 base from J, with 3 bases between. The CDR3 is 13 amino acids. DNA of the CDR3: TGTGCCAGCAGTTACTCGAGTAACTATGGCTACACCCTC. It is translated as CASSYSSNYGYTL.

The chain joins TRBV5-4 to TRBJ1-1; tentatively, D is TRBD1 (5 bases). Trimming pared 4 bases from V and 1 base from J, leaving 14 bases between. CDR1 is SGHNT and CDR2 is YYREEE in the germline V gene (reference sequence). The CDR3 is 15 residues long. The CDR3 DNA is TGTGCCAGCAGCCAGGACGGGCAGGGGAACACTGAAGCTTTCTTT. It translates to CASSQDGQGNTEAFF.

This chain joins TRBV6-1 and TRBJ2-5, with D perhaps TRBD1 (5 bases). The V gene lost 8 bases and the J gene lost 1 base, with 8 bases spanning the gap. Germline values: CDR1 MNHNS, CDR2 SASEGT. This CDR3 spans 12 amino acids. In DNA form, the CDR3 reads TGTGCCAGCTGGACACCCCAAGAGACCCAGTACTTC. It translates to CASWTPQETQYF.

This clonotype was seen more than once but under ten times. V and J are TRBV10-3 and TRBJ2-3; D is perhaps TRBD1 (6 bases). The ends were cut back, 7 bases at V and 0 bases at J, with 11 bases in the middle. The CDR3 has 14 amino acids. CDR1 and CDR2 from the germline V gene are ENHRY and SYGVKD. CDR3 in amino acids: CAITQDSSTDTQYF. CDR3 coding DNA: TGTGCCATCACCCAGGACAGTAGCACAGATACGCAGTATTTT.

This clonotype was counted many times. V gene TRBV5-6 combines with J gene TRBJ1-1; 8 bases fit TRBD1. With 3 bases clipped from V and 1 base from J, the junction kept 5 bases outside the gene matches. Germline lookup yields CDR1 SGHDT and CDR2 YYEEEE. The CDR3 spans 15 residues. The CDR3 is CASSSTGTGNTEAFF. CDR3 nucleotides: TGTGCCAGCAGCTCCACCGGGACAGGGAACACTGAAGCTTTCTTT. Using reference TRBV5-6 and TRBJ1-1 for the parts outside the CDR3, the full variable domain is DAGVTQSPTHLIKTRGQQVTLRCSPKSGHDTVSWYQQALGQGPQFIFQYYEEEERQRGNFPDRFSGHQFPNYSSELNVNALLLGDSALYLCASSSTGTGNTEAFFGQGTRLTVV.

This clonotype was seen many times. V and J are TRBV15 and TRBJ1-2; unclear D gene. This CDR3 spans 15 amino acids. CDR1 is LNHNV and CDR2 is YYDKDF in the germline V gene (reference sequence). V was cut by 0 bases and J by 4 bases, with 12 bases left in between. CDR3 sequence (DNA): TGTGCCACCAGCAGAGATAGGGAGGGTACCTATGGCTACACCTTC. It encodes CATSRDREGTYGYTF.

Many counts were recorded for this clonotype. The chain couples TRBV19 to TRBJ1-2, with no clear D. The CDR3 has 14 amino acids. Germline-derived CDR1 and CDR2 are LNHDA and SQIVND (reference sequence). V gave up 7 bases and J gave up 0 bases, with 12 bases separating them. CDR3 sequence (DNA): TGTGCCAGTATGGGATTAGCCACTAACTATGGCTACACCTTC. This sequence encodes CASMGLATNYGYTF.

This clonotype was seen many times. V and J are TRBV25-1 and TRBJ1-1, with 8 nucleotides matching TRBD1. V was pared by 3 bases and J by 1 base, with 4 bases of the junction left unmatched. This CDR3 has 15 residues. Germline assignment: CDR1 MGHDK and CDR2 SYGVNS. In nucleotides, the CDR3 is TGTGCCAGCAGTGATTGGACAGGGAGGAACACTGAAGCTTTCTTT. As protein: CASSDWTGRNTEAFF.

This rearrangement joins TRBV30 to TRBJ1-6; D ambiguous. The CDR3 loop spans 14 amino acids. The ends were cut back, 0 bases at V and 5 bases at J, with 8 bases in the middle. Germline V gene data show CDR1 as GTSNPN and CDR2 as SVGIG (reference sequence). In DNA form, the CDR3 reads TGTGCCTGGAGTGTAAGAAGTAATAATTCACCCCTCCACTTT. Its protein is CAWSVRSNNSPLHF.

A word on this clonotype: A read error may be the cause here, since a much bigger clone is one base away. The conserved phenylalanine or tryptophan is not found at the CDR3 terminus, so this likely reflects a read error. This chain connects TRBV19 to TRBJ1-1; no reliable D call. The length of the CDR3 is 14 residues. Germline V CDR1 and CDR2: LNHDA, SQIVND (reference sequence). V lost 8 bases and J lost 4, with 17 bases in between. The CDR3 coding sequence is TGTGCCAGTGAGCCCGCGCGGGGAAGCACTGAAGCTTTCCTT. This gives the protein CASEPARGSTEAFL.

The table lists this clonotype with many counts. The V call is TRBV13, the J call TRBJ1-1; no clear D gene. The germline gives CDR1 PRHDT, CDR2 FYEKMQ (reference sequence). Trimming left V 4 bases short and J 1 base short, with 7 bases between. The CDR3 consists of 13 residues. The CDR3, as DNA: TGTGCCAGCAGCTCCACAGAGAACACTGAAGCTTTCTTT. This codes for CASSSTENTEAFF.

The chain uses TRBV29-1 and TRBJ1-1; maybe TRBD1 (6 bases). The CDR3 extends over 13 amino acids. Germline CDR1 reads SQVTM; CDR2 reads ANQGSEA. The DNA of the CDR3 is TGCACCTCTCGAGGGACACCTAACACTGAAGCTTTCTTT. Protein: CTSRGTPNTEAFF. Complete variable domain (other parts from reference TRBV29-1 and TRBJ1-1): SAVISQKPSRDICQRGTSLTIQCQVDSQVTMMFWYRQQPGQSLTLIATANQGSEATYESGFVIDKFPISRPNLTFSTLTVSNMSPEDSSIYLCTSRGTPNTEAFFGQGTRLTVV.

CDR3 coding DNA: TGTGCCAGCAGGGACACCCATGGCTACACCTTC. Its protein is CASRDTHGYTF. The chain combines TRBV25-1 with TRBJ1-2, with D tentatively TRBD1 (5 bases). Germline V CDR1 and CDR2: MGHDK, SYGVNS. The CDR3 totals 11 residues. V lost 6 bases, J lost 6 bases, and 8 bases lay in between.

V is TRBV20-1 and J is TRBJ1-1, with 12 bases fitting TRBD1. Germline trimming cut 7 bases from V and 5 bases from J; bases unmatched to any gene: 5. From germline, CDR1 is DFQATT and CDR2 SNEGSKA (reference sequence). This CDR3 is built from 13 residues. This CDR3 reads CSVPGQGATEAFF. The CDR3 bases are TGCAGTGTCCCGGGACAGGGGGCGACTGAAGCTTTCTTT.

The rearrangement uses TRBV6-6 and TRBJ2-5; D not resolved. CDR1 and CDR2 from the germline V gene are MNHNY and SVGAGI (reference sequence). The V end was cut by 5 bases, the J end by 0 bases, with 16 bases between. The CDR3 spans 16 residues. DNA for the CDR3: TGTGCCAGCAGTGAAGATTTCGCGGTATACCAAGAGACCCAGTACTTC. This sequence encodes CASSEDFAVYQETQYF.

This clonotype was counted many times. The rearrangement links TRBV4-2 to TRBJ1-6, with unresolved D. Trimming removed 5 bases from V and 9 bases from J, with 11 bases in between. Germline V lookup: CDR1 LGHNA, CDR2 YNFKEQ. CDR3 length equals 13 residues. Here the CDR3 DNA reads TGTGCCAGCAGCGAAATTTCAAGTTCACCCCTCCACTTT. Protein sequence: CASSEISSSPLHF.

Comments on this clonotype: At one end, the junction sequence differs from germline, possibly due to a read error. The rearrangement joins TRBV10-2 to TRBJ2-7, with 7 nucleotides matching TRBD1. The CDR3 covers 16 residues. The germline V gene has CDR1 WSHSY and CDR2 SAAADI. CDR3 in amino acids: CASSLWDWDSRYEQYF. CDR3 nucleotides: TGTGCCAGCAGTTTATGGGATTGGGACAGTCGATACGAGCAGTACTTC.

This clonotype was picked up many times. This chain links TRBV7-2 with TRBJ1-5, with D uncertain. Looked up from germline, CDR1 is SGHTA and CDR2 is FQGNSA. V dropped 1 base and J dropped 1 base, with 11 bases sitting between them. This CDR3 has 16 amino acids. The DNA for the CDR3 is TGTGCCAGCAGCTTAGATGGAGAGGAGAGCAATCAGCCCCAGCATTTT. Its protein product is CASSLDGEESNQPQHF.

About this clonotype itself: A read error may be the cause here, since a much bigger clone is one base away. The chain has TRBV20-1 and TRBJ1-1, with D maybe TRBD1 (5 bases). CDR3 length: 14 amino acids. Germline values: CDR1 DFQATT, CDR2 SNEGSKA (reference sequence). The germline V and J ends were trimmed by 1 base and 0 bases, with 9 bases remaining between them. The CDR3 loop reads CSARGGLMNTEAFF. The CDR3 DNA is TGCAGTGCTAGAGGGGGCTTAATGAACACTGAAGCTTTCTTT.